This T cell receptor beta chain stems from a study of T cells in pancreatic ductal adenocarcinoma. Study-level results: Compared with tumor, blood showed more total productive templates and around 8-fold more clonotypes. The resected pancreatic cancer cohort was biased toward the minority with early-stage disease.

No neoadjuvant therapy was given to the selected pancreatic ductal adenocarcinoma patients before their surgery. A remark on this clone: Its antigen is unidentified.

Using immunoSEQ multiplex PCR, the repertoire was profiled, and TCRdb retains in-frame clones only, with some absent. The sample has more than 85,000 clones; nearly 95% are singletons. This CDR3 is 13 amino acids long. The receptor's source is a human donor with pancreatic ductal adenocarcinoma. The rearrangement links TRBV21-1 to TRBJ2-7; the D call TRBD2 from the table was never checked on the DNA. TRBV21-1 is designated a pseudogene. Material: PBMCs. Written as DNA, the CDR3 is TGTGCCAGCAGCAGCCCTACCTCCGGCGAGCAGTACTTC. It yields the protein CASSSPTSGEQYF.